One and the same sample provided the 4 T cell receptor beta chains below, sequenced in a study of T cell responses to AZD1222 COVID-19 vaccine. The table came from immunoSEQ multiplex PCR; TCRdb's copy has only in-frame clones and leaves some out. The top ten hold approximately 1.2% of the sample, which has 150,000 to 200,000 clones, 80% to 95% seen once. The starting material was peripheral blood, obtained 28 days after the second AZD1222 dose. These receptors all come from an adult who received the AZD1222 COVID-19 vaccine.

V gene TRBV7-2 combines with J gene TRBJ2-7; TRBD2 matches 12 bases. This CDR3 region has 16 residues. The V gene end was trimmed by 3 bases and the J gene end by 5 bases; junction bases not matched to a gene: 8. Per the germline V gene, CDR1 is SGHTA and CDR2 is FQGNSA. CDR3 region: CASSFLLAGGGDEQYF. The CDR3 DNA is TGTGCCAGCAGCTTTTTACTAGCGGGAGGTGGCGACGAGCAGTACTTC.

The chain combines TRBV10-3 with TRBJ1-1, with D unresolved. V shed 4 bases and J shed 7 bases, with 10 bases lying between them. CDR1 ENHRY and CDR2 SYGVKD come from the germline V gene. CDR3 length equals 12 residues. The DNA of the CDR3 is TGTGCCATCAGTGGATACAGCGGTGAAGCTTTCTTT. This codes for CAISGYSGEAFF.

The V and J genes are TRBV9 and TRBJ1-4, with 9 positions matching TRBD1. The germline V gene encodes CDR1 SGDLS and CDR2 YYNGEE. Unmatched junction bases numbered 10, after V lost 2 bases and J lost 8 bases. The CDR3 has 16 residues. The CDR3 here is CASSVSPGQGGEKLFF. CDR3 DNA sequence: TGTGCCAGCAGCGTTAGCCCGGGACAGGGCGGGGAAAAACTGTTTTTT.

The chain carries TRBV5-4 and TRBJ2-5; D may match TRBD1 or TRBD2 (6 bases each). Trimming removed 4 bases at V and 4 bases at J, with 23 bases between. This CDR3 has 17 amino acids. Germline-derived CDR1 and CDR2 are SGHNT and YYREEE (reference sequence). CDR3 protein: CASSTPNFPGAGETQYF. The CDR3 coding sequence is TGTGCCAGCAGCACCCCAAATTTTCCGGGGGCGGGAGAGACCCAGTACTTC.